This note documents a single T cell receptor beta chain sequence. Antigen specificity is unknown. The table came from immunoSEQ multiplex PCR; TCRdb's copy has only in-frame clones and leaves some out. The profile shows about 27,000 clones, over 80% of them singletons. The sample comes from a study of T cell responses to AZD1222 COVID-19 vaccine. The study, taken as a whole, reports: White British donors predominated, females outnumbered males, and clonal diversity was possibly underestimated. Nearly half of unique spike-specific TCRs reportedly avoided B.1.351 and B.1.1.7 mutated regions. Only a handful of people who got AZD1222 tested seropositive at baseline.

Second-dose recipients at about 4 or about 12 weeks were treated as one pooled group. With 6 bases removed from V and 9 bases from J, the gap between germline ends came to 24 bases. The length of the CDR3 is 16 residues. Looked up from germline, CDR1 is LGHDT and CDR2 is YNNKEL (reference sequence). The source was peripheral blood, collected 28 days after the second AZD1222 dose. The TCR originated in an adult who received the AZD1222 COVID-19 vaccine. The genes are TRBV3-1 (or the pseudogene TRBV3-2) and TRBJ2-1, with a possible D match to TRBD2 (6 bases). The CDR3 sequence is CASRPNLAPFEFEQFF. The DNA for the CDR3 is TGTGCCAGCAGACCCAACCTAGCGCCATTTGAGTTTGAGCAGTTCTTC.